The clone carrying this TCR beta chain was recorded many times. The antigen is undetermined. An end of the junction differs from the germline gene, which may be a read error. These data are taken from a study of identical twins. A universal primer site was added by template switching, and unique molecular identifiers were carried by the cDNA. Via MiXCR, TCRdb re-called the 5' RACE reads, giving one row per CDR3 protein. Of 300,000 to 350,000 distinct CDR3 sequences in the sample, roughly an eighth were seen once. Findings of the study overall: Sharing of beta out-of-frame sequences by twins showed a weaker excess. Insertions ran lower in abundant cord blood beta clonotypes, though not in memory repertoires. Monozygotic twins shared more out-of-frame TCR alpha than recombination models predicted.

Per the germline V gene, CDR1 is SGHAT and CDR2 is FQNNGV. This CDR3 is built from 14 residues. The same data also contributed to another study, on yellow fever vaccine responses in identical twins.

Sequenced material: CD8+ T cells sorted from blood. This clonotype originated in a woman between 18 and 29 years old in good health. V and J are TRBV11-2 and TRBJ2-7; no clear D gene. DNA for the CDR3: TGTGCCAGCAGTTTAGGCGGCGGCTCCTACGAGCAGTACTTC. Translating it yields CASSLGGGSYEQYF. Filled out from reference TRBV11-2 and TRBJ2-7, the complete variable domain reads EAGVAQSPRYKIIEKRQSVAFWCNPISGHATLYWYQQILGQGPKLLIQFQNNGVVDDSQLPKDRFSAERLKGVDSTLKIQPAKLEDSAVYLCASSLGGGSYEQYFGPGTRLTVT.